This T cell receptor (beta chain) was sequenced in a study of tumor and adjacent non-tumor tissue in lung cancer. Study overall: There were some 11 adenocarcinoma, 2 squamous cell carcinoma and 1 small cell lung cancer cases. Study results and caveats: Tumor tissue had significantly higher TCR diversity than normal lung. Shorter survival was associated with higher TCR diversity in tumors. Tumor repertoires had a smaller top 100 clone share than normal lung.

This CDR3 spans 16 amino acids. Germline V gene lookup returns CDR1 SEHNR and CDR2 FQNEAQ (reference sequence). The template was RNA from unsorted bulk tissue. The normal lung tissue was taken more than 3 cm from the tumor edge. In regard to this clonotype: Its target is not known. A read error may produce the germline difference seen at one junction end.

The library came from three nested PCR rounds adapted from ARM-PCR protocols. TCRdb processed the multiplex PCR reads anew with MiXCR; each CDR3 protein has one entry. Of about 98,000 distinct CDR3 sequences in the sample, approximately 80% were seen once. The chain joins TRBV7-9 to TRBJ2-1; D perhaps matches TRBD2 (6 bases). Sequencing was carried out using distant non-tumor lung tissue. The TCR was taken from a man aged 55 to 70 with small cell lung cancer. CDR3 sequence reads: CASSLTNGSSYNEQLF. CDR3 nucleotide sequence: TGTGCCAGCAGCTTAACTAACGGGAGCTCCTACAATGAGCAGTTATTC.